A single sample is the source of the 32 T cell receptor beta chains below, sequenced in a study of cytomegalovirus exposure and HLA in healthy donors. Clones were sequenced by immunoSEQ multiplex PCR, and TCRdb holds only the in-frame ones, with some missing. The data contain 100,000 to 150,000 clones, around 86% of them singletons. Input material: PBMCs. Receptor source: a woman between 18 and 29 years old in good health and CMV-seronegative.

This chain joins TRBV11-2 and TRBJ1-2; 11 bases line up with TRBD1. Losses at the gene ends were 5 bases for V and 8 bases for J; bases not matched to a gene: 13. This CDR3 is 16 amino acids long. Germline V lookup: CDR1 SGHAT, CDR2 FQNNGV. In nucleotides, the CDR3 is TGTGCCAGCAGCCGGATAGGACAGGGGGCGTTCTACGGCTACACCTTC. It yields the protein CASSRIGQGAFYGYTF.

The chain joins TRBV27 to TRBJ2-3; weak D call: TRBD1 (6 bases). V was cut by 3 bases and J by 3 bases, with 13 bases left in between. CDR3 length: 15 amino acids. CDR1 is MNHEY, CDR2 SMNVEV, per germline (reference sequence). CDR3 bases: TGTGCCAGCAGTTTTGGTGGGACAAGTACAGATACGCAGTATTTT. Protein: CASSFGGTSTDTQYF.

The chain carries TRBV6-5 and TRBJ2-6; D remains ambiguous. Germline V gives CDR1 MNHEY, CDR2 SVGAGI. The CDR3 has 16 amino acids. V was cut by 3 bases and J by 0 bases, with 9 bases left in between. CDR3 amino acids: CASSYGASSGANVLTF. The CDR3 DNA follows: TGTGCCAGCAGTTATGGAGCCTCCTCTGGGGCCAACGTCCTGACTTTC.

V gene TRBV18 combines with J gene TRBJ1-1, with D hard to call. Germline-derived CDR1 and CDR2 are KGHSH and LQKENI. V was clipped by 3 bases and J by 0 bases, with 5 bases between them. This CDR3 comprises 13 residues. The CDR3 loop reads CASSPGVNTEAFF. In DNA, the CDR3 is TGTGCCAGCTCACCGGGAGTGAACACTGAAGCTTTCTTT.

The chain employs TRBV27 and TRBJ2-7, with 9 nucleotides matching TRBD2. V was clipped by 0 bases and J by 4 bases; unmatched bases: 4. Germline CDR1 and CDR2: MNHEY and SMNVEV (reference sequence). The CDR3 is 15 residues long. In DNA form, the CDR3 reads TGTGCCAGCAGTTTATCAGCGGGGGGCGGGTACGAGCAGTACTTC. This translates into CASSLSAGGGYEQYF.

This chain links TRBV2 with TRBJ2-1, with 8 bases fitting TRBD2. The CDR3 has 16 amino acids. The V gene's germline CDR1 is SNHLY and CDR2 FYNNEI. V lost 6 bases to trimming and J lost 7 bases; unmatched junction nucleotides: 14. The CDR3 bases are TGTGCCAGCAGGACGTGGAGGAGCGGGAGTATGAATGAGCAGTTCTTC. Amino acid sequence: CASRTWRSGSMNEQFF.

This rearrangement joins TRBV6-1 to TRBJ1-5; D might be TRBD1 (6 bases). CDR1 is MNHNS, CDR2 SASEGT, per germline. The V gene lost 0 bases and the J gene lost 7 bases, with 16 bases spanning the gap. This CDR3 is built from 16 residues. The CDR3 sequence: CASSEASIGGWQPQHF. The CDR3 nucleotides read TGTGCCAGCAGTGAAGCATCGATAGGGGGTTGGCAGCCCCAGCATTTT.

This chain connects TRBV7-9 to TRBJ2-1; 7 nucleotides agree with TRBD1. In germline, CDR1 is SEHNR, CDR2 FQNEAQ (reference sequence). The CDR3 length is 16 residues. V shed 2 bases, J shed 1 base, and the junction held 5 bases outside the gene matches. This chain's CDR3 is CASSLRTGPSYNEQFF. In nucleotides, the CDR3 is TGTGCCAGCAGCTTAAGGACAGGTCCTTCCTACAATGAGCAGTTCTTC.

The chain is built from TRBV11-2 and TRBJ2-6, with D possibly matching TRBD2 (5 bases). The CDR3 runs to 17 residues. Germline CDR1 reads SGHAT; CDR2 reads FQNNGV. Trimming took off 2 bases at V and 0 bases at J, with 11 bases between the two ends. The CDR3 DNA reads as TGTGCCAGCAGCTTATTCCCGGGAAGCTCTGGGGCCAACGTCCTGACTTTC. Amino acid sequence: CASSLFPGSSGANVLTF.

V is TRBV2 and J is TRBJ1-4; D not resolved. This CDR3 has 10 amino acids. The V gene lost 10 bases and the J gene lost 6 bases, with 6 bases spanning the gap. The germline gives CDR1 SNHLY, CDR2 FYNNEI. CDR3 coding DNA: TGTGCCACCTACCATGAAAAACTGTTTTTT. Protein: CATYHEKLFF.

This rearrangement joins TRBV7-5 to TRBJ1-3; the tabulated D call, TRBD1, remains unverified against the DNA. TRBV7-5 is described as a pseudogene. The CDR3 covers 16 residues. This CDR3 reads CVRSPGQGGSGNTIYF. The CDR3, as DNA: TGTGTCAGAAGTCCTGGACAGGGAGGATCTGGAAACACCATATATTTT.

This clone was seen a single time. The chain has TRBV6-5 and TRBJ2-7, with D maybe TRBD1 (5 bases). The CDR3 spans 12 residues. Germline CDR1 and CDR2: MNHEY and SVGAGI. CDR3 in amino acids: CTQGRVSYEQYF. CDR3 coding DNA: TGTACCCAAGGCAGGGTTTCCTACGAGCAGTACTTC.

The gene calls are TRBV28 and TRBJ1-4; 7 bases agree with TRBD1. The V gene's germline CDR1 is MDHEN and CDR2 SYDVKM. The V gene end was trimmed by 6 bases and the J gene end by 10 bases; junction bases not matched to a gene: 11. CDR3 length: 14 amino acids. The CDR3 sequence is CASSLDRYRGKLFF. The CDR3 DNA follows: TGTGCCAGCAGCCTGGACAGATACAGGGGAAAACTGTTTTTT.

This sequence joins TRBV12-5 and TRBJ1-1; D uncertain. With 6 bases removed from V and 0 bases from J, the gap between germline ends came to 11 bases. The germline CDR1 and CDR2 sequences are LGHNT and FRNRAP. The CDR3 runs to 14 residues. The CDR3 protein is CASGLQTLNTEAFF. Written as DNA, the CDR3 is TGTGCTAGTGGGTTACAGACGTTGAACACTGAAGCTTTCTTT.

The chain couples TRBV5-1 to TRBJ1-4; possible D gene TRBD1, 6 bases. The ends were cut back, 2 bases at V and 3 bases at J, with 8 bases in the middle. The CDR3 runs 14 residues. Germline CDR1 is SGHRS and CDR2 is YFSETQ. CDR3 protein: CASSLGGANEKLFF. The CDR3 region has the DNA TGCGCCAGCAGCTTAGGGGGGGCTAATGAAAAACTGTTTTTT.

V is TRBV13 and J is TRBJ2-7, with D tentatively TRBD1 (6 bases). Per the germline V gene, CDR1 is PRHDT and CDR2 is FYEKMQ (reference sequence). The CDR3 has 15 residues. With 5 bases removed from V and 2 bases from J, the gap between germline ends came to 16 bases. The DNA for the CDR3 is TGTGCCAGCAGCCCCGGGACAACGAACGCCTACGAGCAGTACTTC. Its translation is CASSPGTTNAYEQYF.

The chain has TRBV10-3 and TRBJ2-7; 8 nucleotides line up with TRBD2. Per the germline V gene, CDR1 is ENHRY and CDR2 is SYGVKD. V trimming: 8 bases; J trimming: 5 bases; junction bases outside the gene matches: 14. This CDR3 comprises 15 residues. CDR3 in DNA: TGTGCCATCGGATGGGGTGGACTAGCAAAGGACGAGCAGTACTTC. It yields the protein CAIGWGGLAKDEQYF.

This chain uses TRBV7-9 with TRBJ2-7, with D perhaps TRBD2 (5 bases). Trimming cost V 5 bases and J 6 bases, with 14 bases left between them. CDR3 length: 13 residues. Germline-derived CDR1 and CDR2 are SEHNR and FQNEAQ (reference sequence). The DNA for the CDR3 is TGTGCCAGCAGCCCTGGGGAGCGGCTCGAGCAGTACTTC. Translating it yields CASSPGERLEQYF.

The chain carries TRBV5-1 and TRBJ2-2; unclear D gene. This CDR3 is 15 amino acids long. Germline V gives CDR1 SGHRS, CDR2 YFSETQ. Trimming shortened V by 0 bases and J by 10 bases, and 16 bases separated the two germline ends. Written as DNA, the CDR3 is TGCGCCAGCAGCTTGGAAGTCAGTTCAACACCGGAGCTGTTTTTT. The encoded protein is CASSLEVSSTPELFF.

Only a few counts were recorded for this clone. V usage is TRBV4-2 and J usage is TRBJ2-2; 11 nucleotides align to TRBD2. The V gene's germline CDR1 is LGHNA and CDR2 YNFKEQ. The CDR3 sequence is 18 residues long. With 3 bases clipped from V and 4 bases from J, the junction kept 10 bases outside the gene matches. CDR3 DNA: TGTGCCAGCAGCCATCCCTTACTAGCGGGAGCTGGCACCGGGGAGCTGTTTTTT. Its translation is CASSHPLLAGAGTGELFF.

The rearrangement links TRBV11-3 to TRBJ2-3; the D gene is possibly TRBD2 (6 bases). This CDR3 comprises 16 residues. Germline CDR1 and CDR2: SGHNT and YENEEA. V was clipped by 2 bases and J by 0 bases, with 12 bases between them. The CDR3 loop is CASSLPDGTSTDTQYF. The CDR3 nucleotides read TGTGCCAGCAGCTTACCGGACGGGACTAGCACAGATACGCAGTATTTT. The full variable domain, with the rest looked up from reference TRBV11-3 and TRBJ2-3, is EAGVVQSPRYKIIEKKQPVAFWCNPISGHNTLYWYLQNLGQGPELLIRYENEEAVDDSQLPKDRFSAERLKGVDSTLKIQPAELGDSAVYLCASSLPDGTSTDTQYFGPGTRLTVL.

V is TRBV6-5 and J is TRBJ1-1; 8 bases align to TRBD1. Germline loops: CDR1 MNHEY, CDR2 SVGAGI. The V segment lost 5 bases and the J segment 11 bases; nucleotides outside the gene matches: 13. The CDR3 is 14 residues long. The DNA of the CDR3 is TGTGCCAGCAGTCAGGGGGCGCAATCCCGTGTCGCTTTCTTT. Protein sequence: CASSQGAQSRVAFF.

This clone was counted between two and nine times. The chain is built from TRBV30 and TRBJ2-2; tentatively, D is TRBD1 (6 bases). Trimming took 0 bases from V and 2 from J, leaving 7 bases between them. Germline assignment: CDR1 GTSNPN and CDR2 SVGIG (reference sequence). There are 14 residues in the CDR3. The CDR3 spells CAWSVQGNTGELFF. The CDR3 nucleotides read TGTGCCTGGAGTGTACAGGGAAACACCGGGGAGCTGTTTTTT.

The V gene is TRBV20-1, the J gene TRBJ2-3; D unclear. Trimming cost V 4 bases and J 2 bases, with 4 bases left between them. The CDR3 contains 11 residues. In germline, CDR1 is DFQATT, CDR2 SNEGSKA (reference sequence). The DNA of the CDR3 is TGCAGTGCTACCTACACAGATACGCAGTATTTT. Translating it yields CSATYTDTQYF.

The CDR3 DNA reads as TGTGCCAGCAGCCTCCTAAAACCGCACAGGGGCGAGGTCGAGCCCCAGCATTTT. It encodes CASSLLKPHRGEVEPQHF. The chain uses TRBV21-1 and TRBJ1-5; the table calls TRBD1, which could not be checked here. TRBV21-1 is given as a pseudogene. This CDR3 spans 18 amino acids.

V gene TRBV5-6 combines with J gene TRBJ1-4, with 8 bases lining up with TRBD1. The CDR3 contains 16 residues. With 4 bases clipped from V and 5 bases from J, the junction kept 10 bases outside the gene matches. Germline-derived CDR1 and CDR2 are SGHDT and YYEEEE. DNA for the CDR3: TGTGCCAGCAGCCGGGGAACAGGGGGGTTCAATGAAAAACTGTTTTTT. Protein: CASSRGTGGFNEKLFF.

The V gene is TRBV19, the J gene TRBJ2-7, with a possible D match to TRBD2 (6 bases). The CDR3 is 14 amino acids. Germline V gene lookup returns CDR1 LNHDA and CDR2 SQIVND (reference sequence). Trimming shortened V by 7 bases and J by 0 bases, and 13 bases separated the two germline ends. The CDR3 region is CASTYSGSSYEQYF. In DNA, the CDR3 is TGTGCCAGTACTTACTCCGGGAGCTCCTACGAGCAGTACTTC.

CDR3 protein: CASSGGLAGVGEQFF. CDR3 nucleotides: TGCGCCAGCAGCGGGGGACTAGCGGGAGTGGGTGAGCAGTTCTTC. V is TRBV5-1 and J is TRBJ2-1; TRBD2 matches 14 bases. In germline, CDR1 is SGHRS, CDR2 YFSETQ. V lost 4 bases and J lost 9; bases outside the gene matches: 6. This CDR3 has 15 residues.

The CDR3 sequence is CASSTGAGGYNEQFF. Written as DNA, the CDR3 is TGTGCCAGTAGTACGGGAGCGGGAGGGTACAATGAGCAGTTCTTC. V and J are TRBV19 and TRBJ2-1; 10 bases align to TRBD2. The CDR3 length is 15 residues. CDR1 and CDR2 (germline): LNHDA, SQIVND (reference sequence). The trim removed 4 bases at V and 4 bases at J, leaving 4 bases unmatched.

V gene TRBV7-9 combines with J gene TRBJ2-7, with a possible D match to TRBD1 (5 bases). The CDR3 loop spans 16 amino acids. Germline V gene lookup returns CDR1 SEHNR and CDR2 FQNEAQ (reference sequence). V was pared by 2 bases and J by 9 bases, with 23 bases between. The CDR3 DNA sequence: TGTGCCAGCAGCTTAACCTTACCAGGGCCTCCCTGGAGGCAGTACTTC. This sequence encodes CASSLTLPGPPWRQYF. The entire variable domain, with the rest obtained from reference TRBV7-9 and TRBJ2-7, is as follows: DTGVSQNPRHKITKRGQNVTFRCDPISEHNRLYWYRQTLGQGPEFLTYFQNEAQLEKSRLLSDRFSAERPKGSFSTLEIQRTEQGDSAMYLCASSLTLPGPPWRQYFGPGTRLTVT.

This chain connects TRBV11-2 to TRBJ1-1; no definite D call. The CDR3 runs to 12 residues. V was cut by 3 bases and J by 5 bases, with 7 bases left in between. Germline CDR1 is SGHAT and CDR2 is FQNNGV. CDR3 amino acids: CASSFTGTEAFF. CDR3 in DNA: TGTGCCAGCAGCTTTACGGGAACTGAAGCTTTCTTT.

The V call is TRBV6-4, the J call TRBJ1-2; 8 bases map to TRBD1. The J segment lost 5 bases and the V segment lost 0 bases, leaving 5 bases of the junction unmatched. This CDR3 is 15 amino acids long. CDR1 is MRHNA and CDR2 is SNTAGT in the germline V gene. The CDR3, as DNA: TGTGCCAGCAGTGACTCAACAGGGGGGCTTTATGGCTACACCTTC. It specifies CASSDSTGGLYGYTF.